This is a list of T cell receptor beta chains from one sample in a study of CDR3 diversity in severe acne. One entry per CDR3 protein, called by TCRdb with MiXCR from the PCR reads. This table has roughly 100,000 distinct CDR3 sequences, 51% appearing once. The specimen sequenced was blood. All receptors derive from a male donor with acne. Each CDR3 is given with its conserved first and last residue.

v_call	j_call	cdr3_aa
TRBV10-3	TRBJ2-1	CAISGTSGSSYNEQFF
TRBV20-1	TRBJ1-5	CSAGTGGPKNQPQHF
TRBV7-9	TRBJ2-2	CASSFMDGETGELFF
TRBV19	TRBJ2-7	CASSRTGPVGQYF
TRBV7-2	TRBJ2-3	CASSPPGGRTQYF
TRBV2	TRBJ2-3	CASTKPTGRRTDTQYF
TRBV6-1	TRBJ2-3	CASSRLSGADTDTQYF
TRBV24-1	TRBJ1-2	CATSQPTGTGGYGYTF
TRBV25-1	TRBJ2-3	CASSYQAPGLAGEGTDTQYF
TRBV7-2	TRBJ2-7	CASSLETEDEQYF
TRBV29-1	TRBJ2-6	CSVEIRDSDSGANVLTF
TRBV11-2	TRBJ1-5	CASSLKPGQGKHF
TRBV24-1	TRBJ2-3	CATSDPVPGGLTDTQYF
TRBV6-1	TRBJ2-3	CASSPLALTDTQYF
TRBV24-1	TRBJ2-1	CATSPGQGEDEQFF
TRBV10-1	TRBJ1-2	CASRQGYNTEAFFNYGYTF
TRBV5-1	TRBJ1-1	CASSLIPGDTEAFF
TRBV9	TRBJ2-1	CASSGALGVERDINEQFF
TRBV5-1	TRBJ1-1	CASSLDRVGTEAFF
TRBV5-4	TRBJ1-1	CASRDSERNTEAFF
TRBV19	TRBJ2-7	CASSEEPRSSVQQYF
TRBV7-2	TRBJ1-1	CASSLVSGNTEAFF
TRBV9	TRBJ1-3	CASSVAEVRGGNTIYF
TRBV25-1	TRBJ2-7	CAIPGLAGAEQYF
TRBV20-1	TRBJ2-2	CSARPPGTSGGELFF
TRBV2	TRBJ1-1	CASGPGPNTEAFF
TRBV3-1	TRBJ2-5	CASSLAGTGWRETQYF
TRBV10-1	TRBJ2-3	CASSESLGGTQYF
TRBV30	TRBJ2-2	CAWEAGELFF
TRBV10-1	TRBJ2-7	CARDGVSGTYEQYF
TRBV6-1	TRBJ1-1	CASSEGQGAMNTGAFF
TRBV7-2	TRBJ2-2	CARGLAYTGELFF
TRBV9	TRBJ2-1	CASSADWEQFF
TRBV20-1	TRBJ2-7	CSATSQYEQYF
TRBV20-1	TRBJ2-3	CSARGGVGGRATDTQYF
TRBV24-1	TRBJ1-5	CATSKSLVFGEYSNQPQHF
TRBV2	TRBJ2-2	CATPTQGNTGELFF
TRBV9	TRBJ2-5	CASSGAGVQETQYF
TRBV15	TRBJ1-1	CAISRGTTGGKDTEVFF
TRBV24-1	TRBJ2-2	CATSDPGRMGGELFF
TRBV18	TRBJ2-5	CASSDQQGSQETQYF
TRBV7-8	TRBJ1-2	CASSLEGEGGYGYTF
TRBV10-3	TRBJ2-5	CAISDGRETQYF
TRBV29-1	TRBJ2-3	CSADGQGVIRTTDTQYF
TRBV6-5	TRBJ2-7	CASSYSAGGTYEQYF
TRBV25-1	TRBJ2-2	CASSAGQKYANTGELFF
TRBV29-1	TRBJ2-7	CSVEVWGLAGGDSYEQYF